This T cell receptor (beta chain) came from a study of beta chain features in type 1 diabetes. Background on the study: The study examined around 98,000,000 sorted cells across all samples. General observations from the study: When cDNA is sequenced, cells with high TCR expression could be over-represented. The study found fewer insertions and more deletions at VDJ junctions in type 1 diabetes patients. Across all four CD4+ subsets, people with type 1 diabetes showed modestly shorter TCRB CDR3s.

V was clipped by 5 bases and J by 3 bases, with 8 bases between them. This CDR3 region has 12 residues. Germline V gene sequence: CDR1 SGHTA, CDR2 FQGNSA. Via CD45RO/CCR7/CD25/CD127/CD95/CD27, cells of the CD4+ naive, central memory, regulatory and stem cell-like memory subsets were sorted. Expressed TCRB transcripts were sequenced because the entire RNA isolate underwent reverse transcription. Using immunoSEQ multiplex PCR, the repertoire was profiled, and TCRdb retains in-frame clones only, with some absent. Here the sample spans over 200,000 clones, approximately 10% being singletons. For this clone: Its antigen is still unknown.

V gene TRBV7-2 combines with J gene TRBJ2-7, with unresolved D. The receptor's source is a man younger than 45 with type 1 diabetes. What was sequenced was naive CD4+ T cells from blood. DNA for the CDR3: TGTGCCAGCAGCCTAACGGTCTACGAGCAGTACTTC. This sequence encodes CASSLTVYEQYF.